A selection of T cell receptor beta chains follows, all from one sample in a study of cytomegalovirus exposure and HLA in healthy donors. Measured with immunoSEQ multiplex PCR; TCRdb has only the in-frame clones, and not every one. The sample contains 50,000 or so clones, about four fifths of which appear only once. Specimen: PBMCs. These receptor sequences come from a woman between 18 and 30 years old in good health and CMV-seronegative. The conserved cysteine and the conserved F or W are not part of the CDR3 here. Each record gives: J gene, V gene, CDR3 protein.

>TRBJ1-3|TRBV2
ASKPAGNTIY
>TRBJ1-1|TRBV9
ASSELTGLVTEAF
>TRBJ1-4|TRBV5-8
ASKGQLNEKLF
>TRBJ1-1|TRBV19
ASSSPYQLEAF
>TRBJ2-1|TRBV28
ATLGQGGINEQF
>TRBJ1-1|TRBV6-5
ASSRGGIDGAF
>TRBJ2-7|TRBV18
ASSPEAVHEQY
>TRBJ1-5|TRBV7-6
ASSLETGNQPQH
>TRBJ1-5|TRBV7-6
ASSLGGDRRNQPQH
>TRBJ1-1|TRBV27
ASTGRGSTEAF
>TRBJ1-6|TRBV28
ASSRPRTGRSYNSPLH
>TRBJ2-2|TRBV4-1
ASSQEGHLGGELF
>.|TRBV28
ASSERERVSYEQY
>TRBJ2-7|TRBV27
ASSLAAARYEQY
>TRBJ1-1|TRBV5-1
ASSPHNLTGEIEAF
>TRBJ2-1|TRBV18
ASSIALAASYNEQF
>TRBJ2-2|TRBV7-3
ATLAGANTGELF
>TRBJ2-7|TRBV28
ASSLRGGLAFSYEQY
>TRBJ1-5|TRBV19
ASSMFPTGALGQPQH
>TRBJ1-5|TRBV27
ASSWGGKGNQPQH
>TRBJ2-1|TRBV6-5
ASSPGTGDNEQF
>TRBJ2-3|TRBV5-5
ASSLDGQPTDTQY
>TRBJ2-7|TRBV25-1
ASSESLGGGRDYEQY
>TRBJ2-4|TRBV11-3
ASSLRDRGGKNIQY
>TRBJ2-1|TRBV30
AWRALAGVGKF
>TRBJ2-7|TRBV6-6
ASGRDSYEQY
>TRBJ1-1|TRBV7-7
ASSLRQNTEAF
>TRBJ2-3|TRBV6-5
ASSRQGASDTQY
>.|TRBV5-5
ASSPLQGGSSYEQY
>TRBJ2-1|TRBV2
ASWGTVGNNEQF
>TRBJ2-1|TRBV18
ASSRGQGAYNEQF
>TRBJ2-3|TRBV4-2
ASSPPGTDTQY
>TRBJ2-3|TRBV27
ASSLSTRYRGDTQY
>TRBJ2-7|TRBV29-1
SVDGTDYEQY
>TRBJ2-7|TRBV2
ASSGTWTYEQY
>TRBJ2-5|TRBV28
ASSLGTAESETQY
>TRBJ1-3|TRBV6-1
AILSRGSGNTIY
>TRBJ1-4|TRBV4-1
ASSQVNPEKLF
>TRBJ1-1|TRBV18
ASSAGQNTEAF
>TRBJ2-1|TRBV9
ASSVKGLLANEQF
>TRBJ2-1|TRBV7-8
ASSLLAFSYNEQF
>TRBJ2-7|TRBV9
ASSATQGASNEQY
>TRBJ2-1|TRBV6-1
ASSWSGRDNEQF